A single sample gave rise to the 24 T cell receptor beta chains below, sequenced in a study of Tregs in tolerant kidney transplant recipients. Mixed chimerism was transient after nonmyeloablative marrow transplants from related graft donors. Libraries were prepared by immunoSEQ multiplex PCR; TCRdb keeps only in-frame clonotypes and omits some of them. The sample totals about 23,000 clones. Source: CD4+ T cells from blood (PBMCs), taken 6 months after the transplant. The receptor source for this set is a human patient who received a combined kidney and bone marrow transplant. Some T cells may possibly be graft donor cells.

About this clone: The CDR3 extends 3 residues past the end of the read, so its final part is completed from the germline J gene. The chain has TRBV6-1 and TRBJ2-7; 8 nucleotides match TRBD1. The V gene's germline CDR1 is MNHNS and CDR2 SASEGT. V lost 3 bases to trimming and J lost 5 bases; unmatched junction nucleotides: 6. This CDR3 is 14 amino acids long. The CDR3 sequence is CASSDSGGFNEQYF. The sequenced part of the CDR3 DNA is TGTGCCAGCAGTGATTCAGGGGGCTTTAACGAG.

Points on this clone: From the germline J gene comes the end of the CDR3, since the read stops 3 residues before it. The V gene is TRBV30, the J gene TRBJ2-7, with 7 bases identical to TRBD2. The V gene end was trimmed by 2 bases and the J gene end by 1 base; junction bases not matched to a gene: 2. Germline CDR1 GTSNPN, CDR2 SVGIG (reference sequence). The CDR3 runs to 13 residues. The part of the CDR3 DNA that was read is TGTGCCTGGAGTCGCGGGGGTTCCTACGAG. Protein product: CAWSRGGSYE. The whole CDR3 region reads CAWSRGGSYEQYF.

Remarks on this clone: The missing CDR3 end, 3 residues past where the read stops, is filled in from the germline J gene. V and J are TRBV7-9 and TRBJ2-7; a weak D match, TRBD2 (6 bases). With 4 bases removed from V and 5 bases from J, the gap between germline ends came to 15 bases. This CDR3 has 14 residues. The germline gives CDR1 SEHNR, CDR2 FQNEAQ (reference sequence). Partial CDR3 DNA: TGTGCCAGCAGCTGGGGGGTTAGTACCGACGAG. Its protein is CASSWGVSTDE. The whole CDR3 protein is CASSWGVSTDEQYF.

The CDR3 here is CASSLAGRGGTEAFF. Incomplete CDR3 DNA: TGTGCCAGCAGCTTGGCCGGCAGGGGTGGCACTGAA. The chain couples TRBV5-4 to TRBJ1-1; D may be TRBD1 (6 bases). The DNA ends 3 residues before the CDR3 does, and the rest of the CDR3 is filled in from the germline J gene. Trimming cost V 0 bases and J 4 bases, with 13 bases left between them. CDR3 length: 15 amino acids. The germline V gene encodes CDR1 SGHNT and CDR2 YYREEE (reference sequence). The full variable domain, rest sourced from reference TRBV5-4 and TRBJ1-1, is ETGVTQSPTHLIKTRGQQVTLRCSSQSGHNTVSWYQQALGQGPQFIFQYYREEENGRGNFPPRFSGLQFPNYSSELNVNALELDDSALYLCASSLAGRGGTEAFFGQGTRLTVV.

On this clone itself: The read stops 3 residues short of the end of the CDR3; the missing end is completed from the germline J gene. The chain recombines TRBV5-1 with TRBJ2-7; possibly TRBD1 for D (5 bases). The CDR3 is 16 residues long. V was clipped by 3 bases and J by 3 bases, with 19 bases between them. The germline CDR1 and CDR2 sequences are SGHRS and YFSETQ. CDR3 DNA (partial): TGCGCCAGCAGCTCCCCCACTCCAGGGTTCCGCTACGAG. Protein: CASSSPTPGFRYE. In full, the CDR3 is CASSSPTPGFRYEQYF.

With respect to this clone: With the read ending 3 residues before the CDR3 end, the germline J gene is used to fill in that end. This chain links TRBV7-6 with TRBJ2-1; D not resolved. The CDR3 extends over 15 amino acids. Trimming shortened V by 2 bases and J by 9 bases, and 17 bases separated the two germline ends. Germline CDR1 reads SGHVS; CDR2 reads FNYEAQ. CDR3 loop: CASSLSPRSRGEQFF. The DNA read from the CDR3 is TGTGCCAGCAGCTTAAGTCCTAGGTCAAGAGGTGAG. The entire variable domain, with the rest obtained from reference TRBV7-6 and TRBJ2-1, is as follows: GAGVSQSPRYKVTKRGQDVALRCDPISGHVSLYWYRQALGQGPEFLTYFNYEAQQDKSGLPNDRFSAERPEGSISTLTIQRTEQRDSAMYRCASSLSPRSRGEQFFGPGTRLTVL.

Comment on this clone: With the read ending 3 residues before the CDR3 end, the germline J gene is used to fill in that end. The chain recombines TRBV10-3 with TRBJ1-2; 7 nucleotides agree with TRBD1. Germline loops: CDR1 ENHRY, CDR2 SYGVKD. V gave up 4 bases and J gave up 4 bases; unmatched junction bases: 12. This CDR3 spans 16 amino acids. Partial CDR3 DNA: TGTGCCATCAGTGGGACAGGCAAAGGGCGTGGCTATGGC. It is translated as CAISGTGKGRGYG. The whole CDR3 protein is CAISGTGKGRGYGYTF.

As concerns this clone: The DNA ends 3 residues before the CDR3 does, and the rest of the CDR3 is filled in from the germline J gene. The V and J genes are TRBV6-1 and TRBJ2-4; 12 bases are shared with TRBD2. The CDR3 spans 16 residues. Germline V gene sequence: CDR1 MNHNS, CDR2 SASEGT. With 3 bases clipped from V and 4 bases from J, the junction kept 4 bases outside the gene matches. Incomplete CDR3 DNA: TGTGCCAGCAGTGATCTAGCGGGGGGGCGAAAAAACATT. Protein sequence: CASSDLAGGRKNI. The entire CDR3 protein reads CASSDLAGGRKNIQYF.

Concerning this clone: With the read ending 3 residues before the CDR3 end, the germline J gene is used to fill in that end. The rearrangement links TRBV7-2 to TRBJ2-7; 7 bases are a match to TRBD1. The J segment lost 0 bases and the V segment lost 4 bases, leaving 3 bases of the junction unmatched. The CDR3 consists of 14 residues. Germline V lookup: CDR1 SGHTA, CDR2 FQGNSA. This CDR3 reads CASSWGQSSYEQYF. The DNA read from the CDR3 is TGTGCCAGCAGCTGGGGACAGTCCTCCTACGAG.

CDR3 protein: CASSSNRGRYEKLFF. CDR3 DNA, as far as it was read: TGTGCCAGCAGCTCAAACAGGGGGCGCTATGAAAAA. The V call is TRBV7-9, the J call TRBJ1-4; TRBD1 aligns across 9 bases. The read comes to an end 3 residues before the CDR3 does, leaving the germline J gene to fill in the end. Trimming cost V 4 bases and J 6 bases; bases outside gene matches: 6. CDR1 SEHNR and CDR2 FQNEAQ come from the germline V gene (reference sequence). The CDR3 runs 15 residues.

A note on this clone: Read data end 3 residues before the CDR3 end; the end is taken from the germline J gene. The chain is built from TRBV10-3 and TRBJ2-7, with D tentatively TRBD1 (5 bases). This CDR3 spans 13 amino acids. Looked up from germline, CDR1 is ENHRY and CDR2 is SYGVKD. Between the trimmed V and J ends, which lost 6 bases and 0 bases, there was a span of 9 bases. The sequenced CDR3 bases are TGTGCCATCAGGGGGCCAACCTCCTACGAG. Its protein product is CAIRGPTSYE. The entire CDR3 protein is CAIRGPTSYEQYF.

Worth noting for this clone: The CDR3 is cut off 3 residues early in the read; its end comes from the germline J gene. The rearrangement uses TRBV7-6 and TRBJ2-6, with 9 bases aligning to TRBD1. Per the germline V gene, CDR1 is SGHVS and CDR2 is FNYEAQ. The CDR3 has 17 amino acids. Germline trimming cut 4 bases from V and 0 bases from J; bases unmatched to any gene: 4. CDR3 bases read: TGTGCCAGCAGCTCTACAGGGGGCTCCTCTGGGGCCAACGTC. Its protein product is CASSSTGGSSGANV. The whole CDR3 protein reads CASSSTGGSSGANVLTF.

Comments on this clone: The CDR3 is cut off 3 residues early in the read; its end comes from the germline J gene. V is TRBV2 and J is TRBJ1-4, with 7 bases aligning to TRBD1. Losses at the gene ends were 10 bases for V and 6 bases for J; bases not matched to a gene: 2. The CDR3 contains 11 residues. Germline V lookup: CDR1 SNHLY, CDR2 FYNNEI. This CDR3 reads CATGQDEKLFF. CDR3 DNA (partial): TGTGCCACCGGACAGGATGAAAAA.

A remark on this clone: The read ends 3 residues early relative to the CDR3; the germline J gene fills the gap. V gene TRBV10-1 combines with J gene TRBJ1-3, with TRBD1 matching 7 bases. V trimming: 5 bases; J trimming: 0 bases; junction bases outside the gene matches: 1. CDR3 length equals 14 residues. Per the germline V gene, CDR1 is WNHNN and CDR2 is SYGVQD (reference sequence). The DNA read from the CDR3 is TGCGCCAGCAGTAGACAGGGCTCTGGAAACACC. This encodes CASSRQGSGNT. The full CDR3 protein reads CASSRQGSGNTIYF.

Details on this clone: The sequenced fragment ends 3 residues before the CDR3 boundary, so the rest is inferred from the germline J gene. This chain links TRBV5-1 with TRBJ2-1; D possibly corresponds to TRBD2 (6 bases). V was clipped by 4 bases and J by 8 bases, with 19 bases between them. The CDR3 sequence is 15 residues long. The germline gives CDR1 SGHRS, CDR2 YFSETQ. The CDR3 loop reads CASSPSGGTMDEQFF. The CDR3 bases that were read are TGCGCCAGCAGCCCTTCTGGGGGGACGATGGATGAG.

Comments on this clone: The read falls 3 residues short of the CDR3 end, and the missing part is taken from the germline J gene. The chain has TRBV5-6 and TRBJ2-7; D is possibly TRBD1 (7 bases). CDR3 size: 15 residues. The germline V gene encodes CDR1 SGHDT and CDR2 YYEEEE. Trimming left V 4 bases short and J 6 bases short, with 20 bases between. The CDR3 sequence is CASSRRLGGASEQYF. CDR3 DNA, as far as it was read: TGTGCCAGCAGCCGTCGACTAGGGGGCGCTTCCGAG.

As to this clone: The missing CDR3 end, 3 residues past where the read stops, is filled in from the germline J gene. The V call is TRBV2, the J call TRBJ1-4; unclear D gene. Germline V CDR1 and CDR2: SNHLY, FYNNEI. V lost 8 bases to trimming and J lost 8 bases, with 9 bases between them. The length of the CDR3 is 11 residues. CDR3 DNA (partial): TGTGCCAGCGCACAGAGCGAAAAA. Translation: CASAQSEK. The whole CDR3 reads CASAQSEKLFF.

Note on this clone: The read ends 3 residues shy of where the CDR3 ends; the end is completed using the germline J gene. J is TRBJ1-4 and V is TRBV2; 9 bases agree with TRBD1. CDR1 SNHLY and CDR2 FYNNEI come from the germline V gene. Trimming at V came to 4 bases and at J to 8 bases, leaving 8 bases not matched to a gene. The CDR3 length is 15 residues. CDR3 bases read: TGTGCCAGCAGTGGGGGGGACAGGGTCGACGAAAAA. This gives the protein CASSGGDRVDEK. The full-length CDR3 reads as CASSGGDRVDEKLFF. The whole variable domain, remainder taken from reference TRBV2 and TRBJ1-4, is EPEVTQTPSHQVTQMGQEVILRCVPISNHLYFYWYRQILGQKVEFLVSFYNNEISEKSEIFDDQFSVERPDGSNFTLKIRSTKLEDSAMYFCASSGGDRVDEKLFFGSGTQLSVL.

Turning to this clone: The sequenced fragment ends 3 residues before the CDR3 boundary, so the rest is inferred from the germline J gene. The chain carries TRBV5-6 and TRBJ2-5, with D maybe TRBD1 (5 bases). Germline CDR1 and CDR2: SGHDT and YYEEEE. The CDR3 sequence is 13 residues long. V was shortened by 0 bases and J by 5 bases, with 8 bases between the two germline ends. The CDR3 loop is CASSLARVETQYF. CDR3 DNA (partial): TGTGCCAGCAGCTTGGCCAGGGTGGAGACC.

A word on this clone: With the read ending 3 residues before the CDR3 end, the germline J gene is used to fill in that end. This chain joins TRBV10-1 and TRBJ2-5, with 9 positions matching TRBD2. CDR1 and CDR2 from the germline V gene are WNHNN and SYGVQD (reference sequence). The CDR3 consists of 13 residues. The junction had 1 base not matched to a gene; V was cut back by 3 bases and J by 5 bases. The CDR3 sequence is CASSDSGRETQYF. The DNA read from the CDR3 is TGCGCCAGCAGTGACAGCGGGAGGGAGACC.

About this clone: The read ends 3 residues shy of where the CDR3 ends; the end is completed using the germline J gene. The V and J genes are TRBV29-1 and TRBJ2-1; 9 bases map to TRBD1. The CDR3 is 13 amino acids. The V segment lost 4 bases and the J segment 5 bases; nucleotides outside the gene matches: 3. Germline values: CDR1 SQVTM, CDR2 ANQGSEA. The covered CDR3 bases are TGCAGCGTTGGGACAGGGGTCCACAATGAG. Translation gives CSVGTGVHNE. The complete CDR3 protein is CSVGTGVHNEQFF.

As regards this clone: Coverage ceases 3 residues before the CDR3 finishes, and the germline J gene fills in the end. The rearrangement uses TRBV18 and TRBJ2-7; D is perhaps TRBD1 (6 bases). The CDR3 covers 19 residues. The germline V gene encodes CDR1 KGHSH and CDR2 LQKENI. Deletions cut 2 bases from V and 2 bases from J, with 25 bases between. CDR3 DNA, as far as it was read: TGTGCCAGCTCACCAACCCACCATGCCCGCATGGACAGAACCTACGAG. The encoded protein is CASSPTHHARMDRTYE. The CDR3 in its entirety is CASSPTHHARMDRTYEQYF.

Note on this clone: The sequenced fragment ends 3 residues before the CDR3 boundary, so the rest is inferred from the germline J gene. The chain employs TRBV2 and TRBJ2-5, with D maybe TRBD1 (6 bases). Germline CDR1 is SNHLY and CDR2 is FYNNEI. This CDR3 has 15 amino acids. V was clipped by 5 bases and J by 2 bases, with 15 bases between them. The CDR3 DNA, read in part, is TGTGCCAGCAGTACTCAGGGGAGTGTACAAGAGACC. Its protein product is CASSTQGSVQET. In full, the CDR3 reads CASSTQGSVQETQYF.

Concerning this clone itself: The read finishes 3 residues shy of the CDR3 end, and the germline J gene is used to complete it. J is TRBJ1-1 and V is TRBV20-1; tentatively, D is TRBD1 (6 bases). This CDR3 contains 13 residues. V gave up 3 bases and J gave up 4 bases, with 12 bases separating them. Germline-derived CDR1 and CDR2 are DFQATT and SNEGSKA (reference sequence). The part of the CDR3 DNA that was read is TGCAGTGCTAGTAGGGGGGGTGGCACTGAA. It codes for CSASRGGGTE. In full, the CDR3 reads CSASRGGGTEAFF.